What follows describes a single T cell receptor beta chain. This entry belongs to a study of shared clonotypes between healthy human individuals. The protocol was immunoSEQ multiplex PCR, while the TCRdb copy is restricted to in-frame clones and leaves out a portion. The profile shows some 2,100,000 clones, roughly 91% of them singletons. In germline, CDR1 is MNHEY, CDR2 SMNVEV (reference sequence). V gave up 4 bases and J gave up 5 bases, with 11 bases separating them. This CDR3 has 13 amino acids. Only CD45RO-negative cells positively selected for CCR7 counted as naive CD8 cells, so terminally differentiated effector memory CD45RA+ cells were excluded.

The sample comprised naive CD8+ T cells from PBMCs. This clonotype was sampled from a man in his late teens or twenties in good health. Some clones in this sample may be carry-over from other donors' samples. The gene calls are TRBV27 and TRBJ2-5; a weak D match, TRBD2 (6 bases). The CDR3 nucleotides are TGTGCCAGCAGTTCAGGAGGAGGGGAGACCCAGTACTTC. This encodes CASSSGGGETQYF.